This T cell receptor beta chain comes out of a study of blood T cell repertoires in COVID-19. About the research overall: The origin of the acute and convalescent COVID-19 samples was the United States, Italy and Spain. T cells, B-cell-depleted T cells, or PBMCs supplied cDNA or gDNA.

Original data processing: Amplification of reference gene primers was used by the study to estimate nucleated cell counts. Here immunoSEQ multiplex PCR was the method, and the copy in TCRdb shows in-frame clones only, minus some. That table supplies the V and J calls and clone size; D and trimming were determined from the DNA. The sample includes about 250,000 clones, roughly 84% of them seen just once. V was trimmed by 5 bases and J by 2 bases, leaving 3 bases between them. The CDR3 is 11 amino acids. CDR1 is LNHDA and CDR2 is SQIVND in the germline V gene (reference sequence). In this sample, this clone turned up a few times.

The chain joins TRBV19 to TRBJ2-5; D uncertain. The sequenced material came from peripheral blood. The source is a man aged 35 to 55 with acute or convalescent COVID-19. In DNA form, the CDR3 reads TGTGCCAGTAGTGTACAAGAGACCCAGTACTTC. As protein: CASSVQETQYF.